What follows are 9 T cell receptor beta chains derived from one specimen sequenced in a study of blood T cell repertoires in COVID-19 (dated by TCRdb to the early 2020s). Library preparation employed the immunoSEQ multiplex PCR assay. Not all clones reach the TCRdb copy of this immuneACCESS table, which keeps in-frame sequences only. Checked studies attribute under half of the gap to unresolved V genes and leave the rest unexplained. The table for this sample lists roughly 250,000 clones; around nine tenths of them were counted only once. The ten largest clonotypes hold approximately 2.1% of the sample. The sample consisted of peripheral blood. These receptor sequences come from a woman aged 40 to 50 who had recovered from COVID-19.

The chain joins TRBV25-1 to TRBJ2-5; 11 bases line up with TRBD2. The CDR3 is 18 residues long. Germline trimming cut 5 bases from V and 0 bases from J; bases unmatched to any gene: 11. CDR1 and CDR2 from the germline V gene are MGHDK and SYGVNS. The CDR3 sequence is CASSRGRLAGTNQETQYF. In DNA form, the CDR3 reads TGTGCCAGCAGTCGGGGCCGACTAGCGGGAACCAACCAAGAGACCCAGTACTTC.

This chain connects TRBV7-9 to TRBJ2-7; 13 bases are a match to TRBD2. The germline V gene encodes CDR1 SEHNR and CDR2 FQNEAQ (reference sequence). The trim removed 4 bases at V and 7 bases at J, leaving 10 bases unmatched. This CDR3 is built from 16 residues. CDR3 sequence (DNA): TGTGCCAGCAGCTCCCAAGGGACTAGCGGGACGGGAGAGCAGTACTTC. As protein: CASSSQGTSGTGEQYF.

The chain has TRBV4-3 and TRBJ2-1; no clear D. The CDR3 has 15 residues. Germline CDR1 is LGHNA and CDR2 is YSLEER. Between the trimmed V and J ends, which lost 3 bases and 3 bases, there was a span of 12 bases. The CDR3 reads CASSHRSVVYNEQFF. The CDR3 bases are TGCGCCAGCAGCCATCGCAGCGTAGTCTACAATGAGCAGTTCTTC.

The gene calls are TRBV19 and TRBJ1-3, with TRBD1 matching 7 bases. The J segment lost 0 bases and the V segment lost 3 bases, leaving 2 bases of the junction unmatched. CDR3 length: 15 residues. Germline-derived CDR1 and CDR2 are LNHDA and SQIVND (reference sequence). CDR3 sequence (DNA): TGTGCCAGTAGTATTGGGACAGTCTCTGGAAACACCATATATTTT. It codes for CASSIGTVSGNTIYF.

The V and J genes are TRBV7-3 and TRBJ2-2, with 7 bases fitting TRBD2. V dropped 4 bases and J dropped 4; count of bases not matched to a gene: 9. CDR1 and CDR2 (germline): SGHTA, FQGTGA. The CDR3 contains 16 residues. Written as DNA, the CDR3 is TGTGCCAGCAGCTCCTTGGACAAGCGGGGCACCGGGGAGCTGTTTTTT. Its translation: CASSSLDKRGTGELFF.

This clone turned up a few times. The chain is built from TRBV6-5 and TRBJ2-7; 7 positions agree with TRBD2. V shed 7 bases and J 3 bases; nucleotides not matched to a gene: 12. Germline-derived CDR1 and CDR2 are MNHEY and SVGAGI. The length of the CDR3 is 15 residues. For the CDR3, the DNA is TGTGCCAGCACGGGGGGACCCCTGAGAGGCTACGAGCAGTACTTC. Its protein is CASTGGPLRGYEQYF.

The J gene is TRBJ1-5, the V gene TRBV3-1 (or the pseudogene TRBV3-2); a possible D gene is TRBD1 (6 bases). The CDR3 has 13 amino acids. Germline CDR1 is LGHDT and CDR2 is YNNKEL (reference sequence). Trimming removed 0 bases at V and 10 bases at J, with 10 bases between. The CDR3 nucleotides read TGTGCCAGCAGCCAAGATAGGACAGACCCCCAGCATTTT. This encodes CASSQDRTDPQHF.

This chain uses TRBV11-2 with TRBJ2-7, with 8 nucleotides matching TRBD1. From germline, CDR1 is SGHAT and CDR2 FQNNGV. The J segment lost 4 bases and the V segment lost 5 bases, leaving 10 bases of the junction unmatched. This CDR3 spans 15 amino acids. The CDR3 sequence: CASSRGQGIRYEQYF. Written as DNA, the CDR3 is TGTGCCAGCAGCCGAGGACAGGGTATTAGATACGAGCAGTACTTC.

This rearrangement joins TRBV7-8 to TRBJ2-3; possibly TRBD1 for D (5 bases). The CDR3 length is 12 residues. V was cut by 5 bases and J by 3 bases, with 6 bases left in between. Germline V CDR1 and CDR2: SGHVS, FQNEAQ. The chain's CDR3 is CASSPGTDTQYF. CDR3 nucleotide sequence: TGTGCCAGCAGCCCAGGGACAGATACGCAGTATTTT.